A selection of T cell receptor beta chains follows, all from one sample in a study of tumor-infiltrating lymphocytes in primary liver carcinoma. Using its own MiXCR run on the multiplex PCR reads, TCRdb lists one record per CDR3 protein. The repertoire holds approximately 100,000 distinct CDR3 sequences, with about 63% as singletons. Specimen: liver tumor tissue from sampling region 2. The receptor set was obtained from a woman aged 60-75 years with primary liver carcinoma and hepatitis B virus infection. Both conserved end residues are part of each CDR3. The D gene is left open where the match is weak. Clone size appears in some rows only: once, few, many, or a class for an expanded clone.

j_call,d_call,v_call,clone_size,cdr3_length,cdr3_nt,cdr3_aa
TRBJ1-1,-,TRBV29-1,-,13,TGTAGCATTGAAGATAGTGAGTGGACTGAAGCTTTCTTT,CSIEDSEWTEAFF
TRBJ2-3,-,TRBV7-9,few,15,TGTGCCAGCAGCTTAGGAGGCGCGATCACAGATACGCAGTATTTT,CASSLGGAITDTQYF
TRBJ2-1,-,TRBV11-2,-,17,TGTACCAGCAGCTTACTACCAGGACAGAGATTCTACAATGAGCAGTTCTTC,CTSSLLPGQRFYNEQFF
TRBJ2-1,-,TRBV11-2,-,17,TGCGCCAGCAGCTTTACCCCGCTGAGGAGCTCCTACAATGAGCAGTCCTTC,CASSFTPLRSSYNEQSF
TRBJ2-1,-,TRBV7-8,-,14,TGTGTCAGTCTAAGACTGGGTAGGCACAATGAGCAGTTCTTC,CVSLRLGRHNEQFF
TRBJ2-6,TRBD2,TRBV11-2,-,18,TGTGCCAGCAGGTTATTCCCAGGGTCCCTGGGGGGGGTCAACGTCATGACTTTC,CASRLFPGSLGGVNVMTF
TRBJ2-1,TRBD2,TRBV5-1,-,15,TGCGCCAGCAGCTTACTAGCGGGATTACACAATGAGCAGTTCTTC,CASSLLAGLHNEQFF
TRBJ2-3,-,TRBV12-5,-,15,TGTGCTAGTGGCCACGACGGCCTCAGCACAGATACGCAATATTTT,CASGHDGLSTDTQYF
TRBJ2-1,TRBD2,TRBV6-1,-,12,TGTGCCAGTAGGAGACTAGCATCCGAGCAGTTCTTC,CASRRLASEQFF
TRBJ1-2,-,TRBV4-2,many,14,TGTGCCAGCAGCCAAGAGGACCTTAACTATGGCTACACCTTC,CASSQEDLNYGYTF
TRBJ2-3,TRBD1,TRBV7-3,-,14,TGTGCCAGCAGCCCGGACAGGCACACAGATACGCAGTATTTT,CASSPDRHTDTQYF
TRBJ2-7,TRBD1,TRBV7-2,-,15,TGTGCCAGCAGCTTAACCGGGCAGGGGGCCCACGAGCAGTACTTC,CASSLTGQGAHEQYF
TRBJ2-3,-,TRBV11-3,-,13,TGTGCCTGCCGCGCCTACATGGCAGATACGCAGTATTTT,CACRAYMADTQYF
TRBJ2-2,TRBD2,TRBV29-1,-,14,TGTAGCGTTGAAGGGACTAGCCGGACCTGCGAGTTGTTTTTT,CSVEGTSRTCELFF
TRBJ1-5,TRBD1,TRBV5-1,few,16,TGCGCCAGCAGCTTGGGGACAGGGGGCGGCAATCAGCCCCAGCATTTT,CASSLGTGGGNQPQHF
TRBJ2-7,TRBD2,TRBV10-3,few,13,TGTGCCACGTCCCTAGCGGGAGATCGCGAGCAGTACTTC,CATSLAGDREQYF
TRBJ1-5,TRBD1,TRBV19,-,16,TGTGCCAGACCTCAGCGGGCAGACAGGGTTTTCCAGCCCCAGCATTTT,CARPQRADRVFQPQHF
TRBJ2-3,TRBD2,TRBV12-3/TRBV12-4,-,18,TGTGCCAACAGGGATGGGACTAGCGGGAAGGGGAGCACAGATACGCAGTATTTT,CANRDGTSGKGSTDTQYF
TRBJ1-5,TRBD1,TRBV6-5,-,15,TGTGCCAGCAGCCAAACAGGGGAGCAAGGGAAACCCCAGCATTTT,CASSQTGEQGKPQHF
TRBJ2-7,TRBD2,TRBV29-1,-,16,TGCAGCGTGAACCAGGGACTAGCGGGGGTGTTATACGAGCAATGCTTC,CSVNQGLAGVLYEQCF
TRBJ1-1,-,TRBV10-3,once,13,TGTGCCATCCGACCGGATCCTTACACTGAAGCTTTCTTT,CAIRPDPYTEAFF
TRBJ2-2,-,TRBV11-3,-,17,TGTGCCAGCAGCGCCCGGCCATTCCTAATTAACACCGGGGAGCTGCTCTTT,CASSARPFLINTGELLF
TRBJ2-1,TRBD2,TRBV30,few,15,TGTGCCTGGAGTCCGGGACTAGCGGGCTACAATAAGCAGTTCTTC,CAWSPGLAGYNKQFF
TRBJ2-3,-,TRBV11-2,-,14,TGTATCAGCAGCATGGGGCTTCCCATAGATACGCAGTATTTT,CISSMGLPIDTQYF
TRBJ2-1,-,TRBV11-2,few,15,TGTGCCAGCAGCTTAGTAGGTCGTAGGCTCAATGAGCAGTTCTTC,CASSLVGRRLNEQFF
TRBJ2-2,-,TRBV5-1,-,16,TGCGCCAGCAGCCCCAGTAGCGGTGGGGGCACCGTGGAGCTGTTTTTT,CASSPSSGGGTVELFF
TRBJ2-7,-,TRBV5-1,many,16,TGCGCCAGCAGCTCGACCCTTTCTACGCGCTCCTACGAGCAGTACTTC,CASSSTLSTRSYEQYF
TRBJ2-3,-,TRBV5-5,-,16,TGTGCCAGCAACCCACGAGTCGCCTTAAGCACAGATACGCAGTATTTT,CASNPRVALSTDTQYF
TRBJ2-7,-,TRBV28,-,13,TGTGCCAGTAGCTTGACAGGCGTCGGGGAGCGGTACTTC,CASSLTGVGERYF
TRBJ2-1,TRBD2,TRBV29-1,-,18,TGCAGCGTTGGTGGGACTAGCGGGAGAGCCCTACCCTACAACGAGCAGTTCTTC,CSVGGTSGRALPYNEQFF
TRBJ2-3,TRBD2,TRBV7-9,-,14,TGTGCCAGCAACGAGGCGGGGGGCCCAGATACGCAGTATTTT,CASNEAGGPDTQYF
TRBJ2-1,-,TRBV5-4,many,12,TGTGCCAGCAGCTTGGTCGGCTATGAGCAGTTCTTC,CASSLVGYEQFF
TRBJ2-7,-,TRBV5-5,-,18,TGTGCCAGTAGCCCCAGAGGGACCGGAGGGGACAGCTCCTACGAGCATTACTTC,CASSPRGTGGDSSYEHYF
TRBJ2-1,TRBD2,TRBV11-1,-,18,TGTGTCAGCAGCTTAGGTCGAGGCGGGAGGGCCGGCTACAGTGAGCAGTTCTTC,CVSSLGRGGRAGYSEQFF
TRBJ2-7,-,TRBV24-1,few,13,TGTGCCACCAGTGATCCCTATTCCTACGAGCAGTACTTC,CATSDPYSYEQYF
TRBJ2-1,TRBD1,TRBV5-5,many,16,TGTGCCAGCAGCGCCGCCGGGACAGGGGGGTTTAATGAGCAGTTCTTC,CASSAAGTGGFNEQFF
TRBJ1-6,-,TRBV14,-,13,TGTACCAGCAGCCAAGTTCCAACTTCACCTCTCCACTTT,CTSSQVPTSPLHF
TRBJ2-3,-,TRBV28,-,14,TGTGCCAGCAGGATGACATGGGGCACAGATACGCAGTATTTT,CASRMTWGTDTQYF
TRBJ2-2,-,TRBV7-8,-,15,TGTGCCGGCAACTTAGGGGGGGGATACGCCGGGGAGCTGTTTTTT,CAGNLGGGYAGELFF